Listed below are T cell receptor beta chains from one sample, sequenced in a study of CD8 T cells in ankylosing spondylitis. TCRdb reprocessed the 5' RACE reads via MiXCR and lists one record per CDR3 protein. Found here are some 840,000 distinct CDR3 sequences, about 11% of them singletons; the top ten hold just over 0.5%. Sequences were obtained from blood, either unsorted or a sorted T cell fraction (not recorded which). The receptor source for this set is a male donor with ankylosing spondylitis. The conserved cysteine and the conserved F or W are not part of the CDR3 here. Each record gives: J gene, V gene, CDR3 protein.

TRBJ1-5,TRBV2,ASSVWQASQPQH
TRBJ1-2,TRBV25-1,AARSNYGYT
TRBJ2-5,TRBV5-6,ASSRQGAKETQY
TRBJ1-1,TRBV20-1,SARNQPGWANTEAF
TRBJ1-2,TRBV4-2,ASSQAIRQGEVDGYT
TRBJ2-2,TRBV29-1,SVHTGTGELF
TRBJ1-2,TRBV7-2,ASSQGLLGGYT
TRBJ1-1,TRBV5-1,ASSPGGIEAF
TRBJ2-1,TRBV20-1,SARDVRLLNEQF
TRBJ1-2,TRBV18,ASSSGQGKDGYGYT
TRBJ2-1,TRBV10-1,ASSQLGQASSYNEQF
TRBJ2-4,TRBV25-1,ASSEAGKNIQY
TRBJ2-5,TRBV9,ASSPRYLGTSGSYRETQY
TRBJ2-2,TRBV5-1,ASSLAEGGLVTGELF
TRBJ1-1,TRBV20-1,SATPRSFSEAF
TRBJ1-4,TRBV10-3,AGHSSFNEKLF
TRBJ2-7,TRBV30,AWDRDFYEQY
TRBJ2-3,TRBV24-1,ATSPDRGVGDTQY
TRBJ2-7,TRBV12-3/TRBV12-4,ASSLGIAGDGEQH
TRBJ2-7,TRBV28,ASSTGLIATYEQY
TRBJ1-4,TRBV12-3/TRBV12-4,ASSRSRTTNEKLF
TRBJ2-6,TRBV7-2,ASSWGNVLT
TRBJ2-7,TRBV24-1,ATSGSRHSGEY
TRBJ1-4,TRBV15,ATSRAGTLDEKLF
TRBJ1-4,TRBV5-1,ASSFRDMGEKLF
TRBJ2-3,TRBV20-1,SATKRGLTDTQY
TRBJ2-4,TRBV4-3,ASSQGLRQGKNIQY
TRBJ1-1,TRBV5-6,ASSFRDSSTEAF
TRBJ1-1,TRBV20-1,SAPDRAANTEAF
TRBJ2-5,TRBV2,ATGGRGQETQY
TRBJ2-1,TRBV19,ASSITGGNEQF
TRBJ2-1,TRBV6-1,ASSVAAFSYNEQF
TRBJ2-1,TRBV7-9,ASSFSGFDSNEQF
TRBJ1-1,TRBV20-1,SAWGAREVTEAF
TRBJ2-3,TRBV5-6,ASSLVTGTGSTDTQY
TRBJ1-6,TRBV5-6,ASSLSLDSPLH